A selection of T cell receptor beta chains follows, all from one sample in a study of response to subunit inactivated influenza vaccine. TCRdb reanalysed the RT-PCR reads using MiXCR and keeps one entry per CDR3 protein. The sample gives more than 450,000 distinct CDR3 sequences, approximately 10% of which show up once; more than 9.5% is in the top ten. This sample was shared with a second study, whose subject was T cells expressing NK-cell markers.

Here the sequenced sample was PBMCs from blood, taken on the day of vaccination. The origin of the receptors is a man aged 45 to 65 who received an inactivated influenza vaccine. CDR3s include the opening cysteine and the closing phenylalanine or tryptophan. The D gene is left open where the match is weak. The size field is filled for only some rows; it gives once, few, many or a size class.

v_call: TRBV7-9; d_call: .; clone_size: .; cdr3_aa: CASNTGAKNIQYF
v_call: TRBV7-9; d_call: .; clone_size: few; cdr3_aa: CASSSRMTNYGYTF
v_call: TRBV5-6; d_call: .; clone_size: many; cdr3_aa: CASSSGLFSVMSTVSTQYF
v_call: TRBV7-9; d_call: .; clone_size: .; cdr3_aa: CASSSAVDEQYF
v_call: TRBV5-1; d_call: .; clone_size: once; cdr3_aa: CASSWPLARNTGELFF
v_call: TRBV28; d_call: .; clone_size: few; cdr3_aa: CASSSTWAGSIYEQYF
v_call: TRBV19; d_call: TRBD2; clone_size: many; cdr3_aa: CASSIDLPSGSYNEQFF
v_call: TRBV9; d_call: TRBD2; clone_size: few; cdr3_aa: CASSVGGRPHNEQFF
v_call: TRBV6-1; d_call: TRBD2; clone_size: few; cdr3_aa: CASNNPGLAAYEQYF
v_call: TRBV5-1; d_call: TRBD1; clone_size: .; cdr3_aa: CASSLAATGNGELFF
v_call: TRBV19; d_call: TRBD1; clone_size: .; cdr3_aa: CANPWGQGSYEQYF
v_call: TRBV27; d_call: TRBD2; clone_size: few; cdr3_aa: CASTGLAGLSYNEQFF
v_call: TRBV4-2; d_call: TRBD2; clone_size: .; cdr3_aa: CASSQEGSGSLWEQYF
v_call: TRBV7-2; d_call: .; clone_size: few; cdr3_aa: CASSFSGPIYEQYF
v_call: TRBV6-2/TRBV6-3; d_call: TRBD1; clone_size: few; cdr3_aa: CASSPPRQGATEAFF
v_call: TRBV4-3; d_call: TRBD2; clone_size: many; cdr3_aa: CASSQELAGGKNEQFF
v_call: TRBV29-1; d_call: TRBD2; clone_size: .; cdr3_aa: CSVGSGLAGAHEQYF
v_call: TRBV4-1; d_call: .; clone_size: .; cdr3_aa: CASSQEGDEQYF
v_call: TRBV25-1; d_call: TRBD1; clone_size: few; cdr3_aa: CASRDTTGGSYEQYF
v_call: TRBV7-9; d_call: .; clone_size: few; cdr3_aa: CASSLVGFGTQYF
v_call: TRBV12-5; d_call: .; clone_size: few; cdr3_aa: CASGLNSASDTQYF
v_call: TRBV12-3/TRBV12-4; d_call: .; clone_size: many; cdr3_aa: CASSSKIRTEQFF
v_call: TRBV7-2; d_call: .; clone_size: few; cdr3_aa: CASSFKADSSYEQYF
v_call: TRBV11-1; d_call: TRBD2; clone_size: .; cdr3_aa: CASSLSAGVDPSYNEQFF
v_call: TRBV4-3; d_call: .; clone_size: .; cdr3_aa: CASSKRQGLYGYTF
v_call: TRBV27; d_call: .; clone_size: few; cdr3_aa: CASRVSGAIGTGELFF
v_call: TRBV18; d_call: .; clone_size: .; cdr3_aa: CASSPPGRHSYEQYF
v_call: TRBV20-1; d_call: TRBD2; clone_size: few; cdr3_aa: CSARGLAGGHTGELFF
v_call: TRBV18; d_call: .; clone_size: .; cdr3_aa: CASSPPVQDTQYF
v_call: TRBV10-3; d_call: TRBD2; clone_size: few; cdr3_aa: CAISDFSGGAYNEQFF
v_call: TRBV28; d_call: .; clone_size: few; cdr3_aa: CATSLGGSSYNEQFF
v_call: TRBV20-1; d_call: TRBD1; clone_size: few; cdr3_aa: CSALLGQGAAGELFF
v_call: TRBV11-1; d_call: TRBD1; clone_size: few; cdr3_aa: CASSTKGTGELFTDTQYF
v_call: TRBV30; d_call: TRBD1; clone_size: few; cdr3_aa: CAWQGQGFPDTQYF
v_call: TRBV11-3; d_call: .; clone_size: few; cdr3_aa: CASSLEAHNEQFF
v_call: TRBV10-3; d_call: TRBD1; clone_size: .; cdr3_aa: CAISESVRGLNIQYF
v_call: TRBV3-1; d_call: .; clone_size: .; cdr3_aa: CASSQGYDREAFF
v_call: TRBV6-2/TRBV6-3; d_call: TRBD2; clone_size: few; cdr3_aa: CASTSRFQSGTSGIAYEQYF
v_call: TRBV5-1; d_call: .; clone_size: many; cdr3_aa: CASSLVGRISEAFF
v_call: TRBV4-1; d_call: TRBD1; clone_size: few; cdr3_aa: CASSQDFLFFRTGGMNIQYF
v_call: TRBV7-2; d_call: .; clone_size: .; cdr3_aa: CASSSRKKSTGELFF
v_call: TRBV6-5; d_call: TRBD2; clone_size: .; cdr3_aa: CASSYSMASGGLPYEQYF
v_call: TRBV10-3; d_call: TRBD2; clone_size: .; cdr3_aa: CAINPSGRLYNEQFF
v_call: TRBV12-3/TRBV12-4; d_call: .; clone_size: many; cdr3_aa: CASSIRGISPLHF
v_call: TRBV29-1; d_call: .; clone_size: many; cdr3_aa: CSVVGGVGTDTQYF
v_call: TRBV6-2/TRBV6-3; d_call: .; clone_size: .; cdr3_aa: CASSYGGGGSYNEQFF
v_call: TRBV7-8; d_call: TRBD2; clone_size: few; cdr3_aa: CASSSSLLRGVTDTQYF
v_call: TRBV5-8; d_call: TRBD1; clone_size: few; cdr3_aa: CASSPGQGFTDTQYF
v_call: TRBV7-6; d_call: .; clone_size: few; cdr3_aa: CASSLQGRYEQYF
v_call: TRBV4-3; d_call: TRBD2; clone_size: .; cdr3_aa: CASIGLAGGRGTDTQYF
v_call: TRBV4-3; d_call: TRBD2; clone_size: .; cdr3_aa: CASSLDAGGFHTEQFF
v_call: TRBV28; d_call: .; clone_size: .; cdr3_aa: CASSIHDGETQYF
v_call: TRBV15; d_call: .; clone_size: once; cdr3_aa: CATSRVQGSWSTDTQYF